The source of this TCR beta chain is a study of fetal regulatory T cell absence and autoimmunity (dated by TCRdb to 2015 to 2018). Concerning the study at large: Autoimmunity of the exocrine pancreas was seen in the IPEX patients even though clinical diabetes was absent. General study outcomes and caveats: TRB gene family usage was found to be broadly similar between cord blood and pancreas and to resemble published neonatal and adult repertoires. Compared with cord blood, the pancreas TCR compartment showed significant oligoclonal enrichment, and some top clones were enriched more than 95-fold. The oligoclonal enrichment was interpreted as supporting antigen-driven autoimmunity in the pancreas before birth in IPEX syndrome.

Genomic DNA, roughly 1.9-3.1 ug, was extracted from umbilical cord blood or frozen pancreas using the DNeasy Blood and Tissue Kit. This clone has a single count. There is no known antigen for this receptor. Base quality data are lacking; no much larger clone is found one base away. V is pared back by 11 bases and J by 4 bases, with 11 bases lying between the germline termini. The CDR3 goes from the cysteine to the phenylalanine over 11 residues. Only the CDR3 DNA is retained, 33 bases long and in frame from the first base. Taken from the germline V gene, the CDR1 and CDR2 loops are SNHLY and FYNNEI. On the immunoSEQ human TCRbeta survey platform, a two-step multiplex PCR amplified and barcoded the TCRbeta CDR3 regions. Libraries were sequenced on Illumina instruments, and IgH from the same samples was sequenced in parallel. The study's processing was this. To remove PCR and sequencing errors, raw reads were filtered against IMGT V, D, J definitions and grouped with a nearest-neighbor algorithm. A clone was defined as an identical nucleotide sequence, and differential abundance between tissues was tested with a Fisher exact test for each clone using a pFDR threshold of p<0.01. Clones whose frequencies were too low for statistical inference were excluded by a minimum inclusion filter of 10 in either sample. The immunoSEQ Analyzer was used for pairwise clonal comparisons, while IMGT tools were used to assess gene family usage. Here the immuneACCESS table is served through TCRdb, limited to in-frame sequences with V and J called. Missing clones are a known gap in these copies; in checked studies unresolved V genes cover under half, and the rest lacks a known reason. The V and J calls and clone size come from that table; D and trimming were worked out from the DNA. The sample profile shows 45,000 to 50,000 clones; roughly four fifths of them were found once. The ten top clones hold approximately 0.45% of the sample.

The sequence derives from a newborn boy with IPEX syndrome. This chain joins TRBV2 to TRBJ1-1; possibly the D gene is TRBD1, per 6 matching bases. The sample consisted of cord blood. The encoded CDR3 is CAVQGTTEAFF. Here is the DNA: TGTGCCGTACAGGGTACCACTGAAGCTTTCTTT.